This is a list of T cell receptor beta chains from one sample in a study of graft-versus-host responses after intestinal transplantation. What these receptors recognize is not known. Measured with immunoSEQ multiplex PCR; TCRdb has only the in-frame clones, and not every one. The table lists 62,000 or so clones, 90% to 95% of them singletons. The material was unstimulated CD8+ T cells sorted from spleen or lymph node cells, obtained before transplant. Source of these receptors: a human donor who was the organ donor for an intestinal transplant. CDR3s include the opening cysteine and the closing phenylalanine or tryptophan. The order of the fields is D gene, V gene, clone size, J gene, CDR3 protein, CDR3 DNA. A D gene is named only where the DNA matches it firmly. The listing skips clone size in some rows; elsewhere it reads once, few, many or a size class.

>TRBD1|TRBV19|NA|TRBJ2-1
CASRTGQGDYNEQFF
TGTGCCAGTAGGACAGGACAGGGGGACTACAATGAGCAGTTCTTC
>NA|TRBV9|NA|TRBJ2-7
CASNEGAYEQYF
TGTGCCAGCAATGAGGGGGCCTACGAGCAGTACTTC
>TRBD2|TRBV7-9|NA|TRBJ2-2
CASSLALAETGELFF
TGTGCCAGCAGCTTAGCACTAGCGGAGACCGGGGAGCTGTTTTTT
>NA|TRBV2|once|TRBJ1-4
CASSGLAGPPTNEKLFF
TGTGCCAGCAGTGGATTAGCGGGCCCCCCCACTAATGAAAAACTGTTTTTT
>NA|TRBV30|NA|TRBJ2-1
CAWGHVWNEQFF
TGTGCCTGGGGACATGTGTGGAATGAGCAGTTCTTC
>NA|TRBV9|NA|TRBJ2-7
CASSVQDSPYEQYF
TGTGCCAGCAGCGTCCAGGACAGTCCCTACGAGCAGTACTTC
>NA|TRBV21-1|NA|TRBJ2-5
CASSKAGQGVAQYF
TGTGCCAGCAGCAAAGCCGGACAGGGGGTGGCCCAGTACTTC
>NA|TRBV27|NA|TRBJ1-4
CASSLLLGLNEKLFF
TGTGCCAGCAGTTTGTTGCTAGGTCTTAATGAAAAACTGTTTTTT
>TRBD1|TRBV7-8|NA|TRBJ1-4
CASSSPGGTNEKLFF
TGTGCCAGCAGCTCGCCAGGGGGAACTAATGAAAAACTGTTTTTT
>NA|TRBV11-2|NA|TRBJ2-1
CASTVEPTTGNEQFF
TGTGCCAGCACCGTGGAGCCAACTACAGGGAATGAGCAGTTCTTC
>TRBD1|TRBV5-6|few|TRBJ1-3
CASSRDSRNSIYF
TGTGCCAGCAGTAGGGACAGCCGAAACTCCATATATTTT
>NA|TRBV5-1|NA|TRBJ2-2
CASSLRRETGELFF
TGCGCCAGCAGCTTGCGGAGGGAGACCGGGGAGCTGTTTTTT
>NA|TRBV9|NA|TRBJ1-2
CASSEGTYYGYTF
TGTGCCAGCAGCGAAGGGACTTACTATGGCTACACCTTC
>NA|TRBV9|once|TRBJ1-3
CASSATGTGNTIYF
TGTGCCAGCAGCGCGACAGGTACTGGAAACACCATATATTTT
>NA|TRBV7-9|NA|TRBJ2-7
CASSSSLHGGSYEQYF
TGTGCCAGCAGCTCAAGCCTGCACGGGGGCTCCTACGAGCAGTACTTC
>TRBD1|TRBV5-8|NA|TRBJ2-7
CASSLYLGQDSMSYEQYF
TGTGCCAGCAGCTTGTATTTGGGACAGGACTCCATGTCCTACGAGCAGTACTTC